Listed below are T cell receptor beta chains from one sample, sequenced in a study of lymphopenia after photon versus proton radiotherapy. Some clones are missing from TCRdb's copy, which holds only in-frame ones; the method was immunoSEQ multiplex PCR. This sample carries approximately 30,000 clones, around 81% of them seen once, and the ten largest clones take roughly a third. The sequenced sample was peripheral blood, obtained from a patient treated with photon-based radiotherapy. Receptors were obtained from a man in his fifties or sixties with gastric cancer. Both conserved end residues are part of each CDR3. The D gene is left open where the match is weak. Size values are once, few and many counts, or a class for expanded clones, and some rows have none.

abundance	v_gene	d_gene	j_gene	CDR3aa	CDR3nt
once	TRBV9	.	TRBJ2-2	CASSVGGSFTGELFF	TGTGCCAGCAGCGTAGGTGGCAGCTTCACCGGGGAGCTGTTTTTT
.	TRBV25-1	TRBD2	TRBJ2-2	CASSRTSGANTGELFF	TGTGCCAGCAGCCGGACTAGCGGGGCCAACACCGGGGAGCTGTTTTTT
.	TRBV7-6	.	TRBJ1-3	CASSLVGDPTGNTIYF	TGTGCCAGCAGCTTAGTAGGAGATCCTACTGGAAACACCATATATTTT
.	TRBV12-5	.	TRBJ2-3	CASGWQLTDTQYF	TGTGCTAGTGGTTGGCAACTCACAGATACGCAGTATTTT
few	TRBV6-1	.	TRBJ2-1	CASRLTGSDEQFF	TGTGCCAGCAGGCTGACAGGCAGCGATGAGCAGTTCTTC
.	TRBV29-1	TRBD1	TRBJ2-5	CSASTGQAAETQYF	TGCAGCGCTTCTACTGGACAGGCGGCAGAGACCCAGTACTTC
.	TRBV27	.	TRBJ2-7	CATTTVPGYEQYF	TGTGCCACCACGACAGTGCCGGGCTACGAGCAGTACTTC
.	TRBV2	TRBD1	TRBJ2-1	CASRNRGRYNEQFF	TGTGCCAGCAGGAACAGGGGGCGGTACAATGAGCAGTTCTTC
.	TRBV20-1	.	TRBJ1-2	CSARSGGGYTF	TGCAGTGCTAGGTCCGGCGGGGGCTACACCTTC
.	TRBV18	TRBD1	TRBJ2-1	CASWTGGSYNEQFF	TGTGCCAGCTGGACAGGGGGCTCCTACAATGAGCAGTTCTTC
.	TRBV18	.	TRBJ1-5	CASSPDWSNQPQHF	TGTGCCAGCTCACCAGATTGGAGCAATCAGCCCCAGCATTTT
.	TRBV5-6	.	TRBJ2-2	CASSSLEFETGELFF	TGTGCCAGCAGCTCACTAGAATTCGAAACCGGGGAGCTGTTTTTT
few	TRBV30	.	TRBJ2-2	CAWSAGGPGELFF	TGTGCCTGGAGTGCGGGGGGCCCCGGGGAGCTGTTTTTT
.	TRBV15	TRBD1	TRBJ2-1	CATSSRGQGAVEQFF	TGTGCCACCAGCAGCCGAGGACAGGGGGCGGTTGAGCAGTTCTTC
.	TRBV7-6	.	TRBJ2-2	CASLSTGPTGELFF	TGTGCCAGCCTATCCACAGGGCCCACCGGGGAGCTGTTTTTT
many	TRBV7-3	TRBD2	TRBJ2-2	CASSRSGTSNTGELFF	TGTGCCAGCAGTCGTAGCGGGACGTCGAACACCGGGGAGCTGTTTTTT
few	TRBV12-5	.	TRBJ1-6	CASGLVRQKNSPLHF	TGTGCTAGTGGTTTGGTACGACAGAAAAATTCACCCCTCCACTTT
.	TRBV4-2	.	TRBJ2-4	CASSQEIGVKNIQYF	TGTGCCAGCAGCCAAGAAATCGGGGTCAAAAACATTCAGTACTTC
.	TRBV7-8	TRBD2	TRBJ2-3	CASSPGLAGPTDTQYF	TGTGCCAGCAGCCCTGGACTAGCGGGGCCCACAGATACGCAGTATTTT
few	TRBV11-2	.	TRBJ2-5	CASSLDSQGGMGQETQYF	TGTGCCAGCAGCTTAGATTCACAGGGTGGTATGGGCCAAGAGACCCAGTACTTC
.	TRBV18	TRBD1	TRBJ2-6	CASSRTGGSGANVLTF	TGTGCCAGCTCACGAACAGGGGGCTCTGGGGCCAACGTCCTGACTTTC
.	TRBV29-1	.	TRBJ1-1	CSVRTVGTNTEAFF	TGCAGCGTCCGGACAGTGGGTACGAACACTGAAGCTTTCTTT
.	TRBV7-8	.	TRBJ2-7	CASREFEGQGDEQYF	TGTGCCAGCAGAGAATTTGAGGGCCAAGGAGACGAGCAGTACTTC
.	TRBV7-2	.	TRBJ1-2	CASSLSRGLYGYTF	TGTGCCAGCAGCCTTAGTAGGGGTCTCTATGGCTACACCTTC
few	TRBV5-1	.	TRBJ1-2	CASSLVDSSYGYTF	TGCGCCAGCAGCTTGGTGGACAGTTCCTATGGCTACACCTTC
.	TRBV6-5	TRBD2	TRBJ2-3	CASRLAGGQDTQYF	TGTGCCAGCAGATTAGCGGGGGGGCAGGATACGCAGTATTTT
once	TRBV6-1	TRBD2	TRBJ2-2	CASSEARLAGVIGELFF	TGTGCCAGCAGTGAAGCGCGCCTAGCGGGGGTTATCGGGGAGCTGTTTTTT
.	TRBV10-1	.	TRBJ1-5	CASSHRVISNQPQHF	TGCGCCAGCAGTCACAGGGTAATCAGCAATCAGCCCCAGCATTTT